Listed here are 27 T cell receptor beta chains from one sample, sequenced in a study of blood T cell repertoires in COVID-19. This table comes from immunoSEQ multiplex PCR, and its TCRdb copy is limited to in-frame clones, with some not included. Of roughly 300,000 clones listed, about 87% are singletons. The specimen was peripheral blood. These receptors originate from a woman in her fifties or sixties who had recovered from COVID-19.

This rearrangement joins TRBV7-9 to TRBJ2-3, with a tentative D call TRBD1 (6 bases). V was trimmed by 3 bases and J by 6 bases, leaving 7 bases between them. The CDR3 covers 12 residues. Germline CDR1 and CDR2: SEHNR and FQNEAQ (reference sequence). CDR3 protein: CASSFRGDTQYF. The CDR3 bases are TGTGCCAGCAGCTTCAGGGGCGATACGCAGTATTTT.

The V and J genes are TRBV4-3 and TRBJ1-2; D ambiguous. The V end lost 1 base, the J end lost 9 bases, and 9 bases lay between the germline ends. This CDR3 is 12 amino acids long. Germline CDR1 is LGHNA and CDR2 is YSLEER. Here the CDR3 reads CASSQVEGSYTF. The DNA of the CDR3 is TGCGCCAGCAGCCAAGTCGAGGGAAGCTACACCTTC.

The chain links TRBV6-8 to TRBJ2-7, with D possibly TRBD1 on 6 matching bases. CDR1 is MNHGY and CDR2 is SAAAGT in the germline V gene. The CDR3 totals 15 residues. The germline V and J ends were trimmed by 4 bases and 5 bases, with 18 bases remaining between them. The CDR3 reads CASSSLDRCQDEQYF. The CDR3, as DNA: TGTGCCAGCAGTTCCTTAGACAGGTGTCAGGACGAGCAGTACTTC.

The V gene is TRBV9, the J gene TRBJ2-7; 9 nucleotides align to TRBD2. The CDR3 spans 15 residues. Germline V lookup: CDR1 SGDLS, CDR2 YYNGEE. The V segment lost 0 bases and the J segment 4 bases; nucleotides outside the gene matches: 5. The CDR3 sequence: CASSVEPSGIYEQYF. The CDR3 bases are TGTGCCAGCAGCGTAGAGCCTAGCGGGATTTACGAGCAGTACTTC.

The chain combines TRBV19 with TRBJ2-3; 12 positions agree with TRBD2. J was trimmed by 3 bases and V by 3 bases; bases with no gene match: 4. CDR3 length: 16 residues. Per germline, CDR1 LNHDA and CDR2 SQIVND (reference sequence). CDR3 amino acids: CASSIPGLAGTDTQYF. The CDR3, as DNA: TGTGCCAGTAGTATCCCCGGACTAGCGGGGACAGATACGCAGTATTTT.

V and J are TRBV15 and TRBJ2-2; D gene ambiguous. V lost 0 bases, J lost 3 bases, and 8 bases lay in between. The CDR3 is 15 residues long. In germline, CDR1 is LNHNV, CDR2 YYDKDF (reference sequence). CDR3 region: CATSRDPGHTGELFF. The CDR3 nucleotides read TGTGCCACCAGCAGAGATCCCGGTCACACCGGGGAGCTGTTTTTT.

The V and J genes are TRBV7-2 and TRBJ2-2, with 7 bases matching TRBD1. The CDR3 extends over 15 amino acids. V dropped 0 bases and J dropped 5; count of bases not matched to a gene: 3. The germline V gene encodes CDR1 SGHTA and CDR2 FQGNSA. CDR3 bases: TGTGCCAGCAGCTTAGCGGGACAGCAAACCGGGGAGCTGTTTTTT. Translating gives CASSLAGQQTGELFF.

The J gene is TRBJ2-5, the V gene TRBV18; TRBD2 agrees at 8 bases. The V gene end was trimmed by 3 bases and the J gene end by 4 bases; junction bases not matched to a gene: 7. The CDR3 totals 15 residues. Looked up from germline, CDR1 is KGHSH and CDR2 is LQKENI. The CDR3: CASSPRQRESETQYF. In DNA, the CDR3 is TGTGCCAGCTCACCGAGACAGCGGGAGTCAGAGACCCAGTACTTC.

This chain uses TRBV27 with TRBJ2-7, with a tentative D call TRBD1 (5 bases). This CDR3 comprises 15 residues. Trimming took 0 bases from V and 5 from J, leaving 14 bases between them. The germline V gene encodes CDR1 MNHEY and CDR2 SMNVEV (reference sequence). The CDR3 DNA sequence: TGTGCCAGCAGTTTATCGCAGCAGGGAATTCACGAGCAGTACTTC. Amino acid sequence: CASSLSQQGIHEQYF.

This rearrangement joins TRBV19 to TRBJ1-1; D might be TRBD1 (6 bases). With 8 bases removed from V and 6 bases from J, the gap between germline ends came to 16 bases. Germline loops: CDR1 LNHDA, CDR2 SQIVND (reference sequence). The CDR3 covers 13 residues. This chain's CDR3 is CASSPRGYAEAFF. CDR3 bases: TGTGCCAGTTCCCCAAGGGGGTACGCTGAAGCTTTCTTT.

This chain uses TRBV12-3 or TRBV12-4 with TRBJ1-4; D might be TRBD1 (5 bases). Trimming removed 8 bases at V and 4 bases at J, with 11 bases between. The CDR3 totals 13 residues. For the CDR3, the DNA is TGTGCCAGCCGGCAGACAGTTAATGAAAAACTGTTTTTT. It yields the protein CASRQTVNEKLFF.

The rearrangement links TRBV5-8 to TRBJ1-1, with a weak D call TRBD1 (6 bases). The V end was cut by 6 bases, the J end by 5 bases, with 20 bases between. CDR1 is SGHTS and CDR2 is YDEGEE in the germline V gene. The length of the CDR3 is 15 residues. The CDR3 DNA is TGTGCCAGCAACCTGCCCGGGGGGGGGCGGACTGAAGCTTTCTTT. Translation: CASNLPGGGRTEAFF.

CDR3 sequence (DNA): TGTGCCAGCAGCTCCAAACCCCCGGGACAGGCGGAAGAAGCTTTCTTT. It specifies CASSSKPPGQAEEAFF. V and J are TRBV5-4 and TRBJ1-1; 8 bases map to TRBD1. This CDR3 region has 16 residues. CDR1 is SGHNT and CDR2 is YYREEE in the germline V gene (reference sequence). Germline trimming cut 3 bases from V and 8 bases from J; bases unmatched to any gene: 15.

V usage is TRBV7-8 and J usage is TRBJ2-5; 11 bases align to TRBD2. The CDR3 totals 14 residues. Germline CDR1 is SGHVS and CDR2 is FQNEAQ. J was trimmed by 5 bases and V by 5 bases; bases with no gene match: 4. CDR3 in amino acids: CASSPSGRRETQYF. The CDR3, as DNA: TGTGCCAGCAGCCCTAGCGGGAGGAGGGAGACCCAGTACTTC.

The rearrangement joins TRBV6-5 to TRBJ2-5; tentative D call: TRBD1 (6 bases). The CDR3 totals 12 residues. Germline CDR1 and CDR2: MNHEY and SVGAGI. V shed 7 bases and J shed 5 bases, with 11 bases lying between them. The CDR3 DNA follows: TGTGCCAGCATCTTTAGGGGGGAGACCCAGTACTTC. This gives the protein CASIFRGETQYF.

This chain connects TRBV5-1 to TRBJ2-1; the match to TRBD1 covers 10 bases. The J segment lost 2 bases and the V segment lost 4 bases, leaving 6 bases of the junction unmatched. The CDR3 runs 16 residues. The V gene's germline CDR1 is SGHRS and CDR2 YFSETQ. CDR3 in DNA: TGCGCCAGCAGCATCGCCGGGACAGGGGCCTACAATGAGCAGTTCTTC. Amino acids: CASSIAGTGAYNEQFF.

The CDR3 DNA is TGTGCCAGCAGTAACGACAGGGTCGGACCGAGGAGTCAGCCCCAGCATTTT. The encoded protein is CASSNDRVGPRSQPQHF. This chain links TRBV6-2 or TRBV6-3 with TRBJ1-5, with 7 nucleotides matching TRBD1. The CDR3 runs 17 residues. Germline CDR1 reads MNHEY; CDR2 reads SVGEGT. Trimming took 5 bases from V and 6 from J; bases not matched to a gene: 16.

The V and J genes are TRBV7-9 and TRBJ1-5; TRBD1 might be the D (5 bases). V lost 5 bases and J lost 5, with 19 bases in between. The CDR3 runs to 16 residues. The germline gives CDR1 SEHNR, CDR2 FQNEAQ (reference sequence). In DNA form, the CDR3 reads TGTGCCAGCAGCCCGGGAGGGGAGGGGCCCGATCAGCCCCAGCATTTT. This gives the protein CASSPGGEGPDQPQHF.

The chain uses TRBV30 and TRBJ1-2; D is possibly TRBD1 (5 bases). The germline CDR1 and CDR2 sequences are GTSNPN and SVGIG (reference sequence). The CDR3 extends over 11 amino acids. Deletions cut 2 bases from V and 8 bases from J, with 9 bases between. In DNA form, the CDR3 reads TGTGCCTGGAGTCCCGGGGGAGGCTACACCTTC. This gives the protein CAWSPGGGYTF.

With regard to this clone: Sequence at one end of the junction differs from germline and may be a read error. The chain uses TRBV4-3 and TRBJ1-2, with 8 positions matching TRBD1. Germline assignment: CDR1 LGHNA and CDR2 YSLEER. The CDR3 covers 13 residues. The CDR3 DNA follows: TGCGCCAGCAGCCCAGACAGGGGATCTGGCCACACCTTC. Translation: CASSPDRGSGHTF.

This chain uses TRBV5-1 with TRBJ1-1; D is unresolved. From germline, CDR1 is SGHRS and CDR2 YFSETQ. This CDR3 has 19 residues. Trimming shortened V by 0 bases and J by 1 base, and 22 bases separated the two germline ends. Here the CDR3 reads CASSLGREGPGKANTEAFF. DNA for the CDR3: TGCGCCAGCAGCTTGGGAAGGGAGGGCCCTGGAAAAGCGAACACTGAAGCTTTCTTT.

The chain couples TRBV6-5 to TRBJ1-1; D ambiguous. The germline gives CDR1 MNHEY, CDR2 SVGAGI. The CDR3 consists of 12 residues. The V end lost 6 bases, the J end lost 2 bases, and 7 bases lay between the germline ends. CDR3 in DNA: TGTGCCAGCAGCCGCTATAACACTGAAGCTTTCTTT. This sequence encodes CASSRYNTEAFF.

This chain joins TRBV18 and TRBJ2-7, with 8 positions matching TRBD1. CDR1 is KGHSH, CDR2 LQKENI, per germline. This CDR3 is 14 amino acids long. With V trimmed by 3 bases and J by 6 bases, 7 bases remained unmatched. The CDR3 DNA is TGTGCCAGCTCACCCGGACAGGGAGCTACCGAGCAGTACTTC. Translation gives CASSPGQGATEQYF.

This clone occurred a few times. The V and J genes are TRBV25-1 and TRBJ1-3, with D perhaps matching TRBD1 (5 bases). CDR1 and CDR2 (germline): MGHDK, SYGVNS. The CDR3 is 14 amino acids. Trimming removed 1 base from V and 1 base from J, with 5 bases in between. In DNA, the CDR3 is TGTGCCAGCAGTGAATCAGGGTCTGGAAACACCATATATTTT. This sequence encodes CASSESGSGNTIYF.

The V call is TRBV5-1, the J call TRBJ1-2; D not certain. The CDR3 covers 16 residues. In germline, CDR1 is SGHRS, CDR2 YFSETQ. The V gene lost 2 bases and the J gene lost 1 base, with 15 bases spanning the gap. CDR3 coding DNA: TGCGCCAGCAGCTTCGGAGGAGACCTCGATAACTATGGCTACACCTTC. Its translation is CASSFGGDLDNYGYTF.

The chain has TRBV28 and TRBJ2-7; the match to TRBD1 covers 9 bases. V gave up 4 bases and J gave up 6 bases; unmatched junction bases: 4. The CDR3 sequence is 13 residues long. Germline V gene sequence: CDR1 MDHEN, CDR2 SYDVKM. Here the CDR3 DNA reads TGTGCCAGCAGTTCCGGGACAGGGAGCGAGCAGTACTTC. Amino acids: CASSSGTGSEQYF.

CDR3 region: CASSLQTSGALYEQFF. The CDR3 nucleotides read TGTGCCAGCAGTCTGCAGACTAGCGGGGCTCTCTATGAGCAGTTCTTC. The rearrangement links TRBV27 to TRBJ2-1; 11 bases align to TRBD2. With 5 bases clipped from V and 8 bases from J, the junction kept 11 bases outside the gene matches. CDR3 length equals 16 residues. Germline V gene lookup returns CDR1 MNHEY and CDR2 SMNVEV (reference sequence).